The 30 T cell receptor beta chains listed next were all sequenced from one sample in a study of blood T cells in healthy people across ages (dated by TCRdb to the mid-2010s). The receptor library was made with 5' RACE. Reads for this sample came from an Illumina HiSeq 2500. A second PCR of roughly 6 to 11 cycles was performed with a sample-barcoded 5' primer and a J-beta primer mix. TCRdb trimmed the raw reads at Q25, called clones with MiXCR and kept productive beta chains. Records with the same CDR3 protein are collapsed into one entry carrying the most frequent genes and DNA. This sample holds 1.5 million to 2 million distinct CDR3 sequences; roughly 27% were observed only once. The ten largest clones represent around 7.7% of the sample. Sample: blood. The source of these receptors is a woman under 40 in good health.

This clonotype came up a few times. Being one base from a much bigger clone, this may be a read error. J is TRBJ2-6 and V is TRBV5-1; D may be TRBD1 (5 bases). The CDR3 length is 14 residues. The V end was cut by 3 bases, the J end by 3 bases, with 7 bases between. CDR1 is SGHRS and CDR2 is YFSETQ in the germline V gene. The CDR3 region is CASSWGYGANVLTF. In DNA, the CDR3 is TGCGCCAGCAGCTGGGGCTATGGGGCCAACGTCCTGACTTTC.

This clonotype was counted many times. V and J are TRBV10-2 and TRBJ2-3; no clear D. V lost 8 bases to trimming and J lost 0 bases, with 6 bases between them. This CDR3 comprises 12 residues. Germline V gene data show CDR1 as WSHSY and CDR2 as SAAADI. For the CDR3, the DNA is TGCGCCAGCTTTGGGAGCACAGATACGCAGTATTTT. It yields the protein CASFGSTDTQYF.

The V and J genes are TRBV2 and TRBJ2-1; TRBD2 might be the D (6 bases). CDR1 and CDR2 from the germline V gene are SNHLY and FYNNEI. The CDR3 has 14 amino acids. Trimming took 6 bases from V and 3 from J, leaving 12 bases between them. The CDR3 DNA sequence: TGTGCCAGCAGCGCAAAGGGAGGCTACAATGAGCAGTTCTTC. Residues: CASSAKGGYNEQFF.

A note on this clonotype: A single base separates this from a much larger clone, so it may be a read error. The gene calls are TRBV12-3 or TRBV12-4 and TRBJ2-1, with 10 bases fitting TRBD2. The CDR3 covers 16 residues. V shed 7 bases and J 13 bases; nucleotides not matched to a gene: 19. CDR3 protein: CASTLGLAGVSETQFF. As DNA, the CDR3 is TGTGCCAGCACCTTGGGGCTAGCGGGAGTATCAGAGACCCAGTTCTTC.

This clonotype was detected a few times. This chain connects TRBV7-2 to TRBJ2-1, with 9 bases matching TRBD1. Trimming at V came to 2 bases and at J to 5 bases, leaving 4 bases not matched to a gene. CDR1 and CDR2 (germline): SGHTA, FQGNSA. This CDR3 has 15 residues. For the CDR3, the DNA is TGTGCCAGCAGCTTAAGGACAGGGGAGAACAATGAGCAGTTCTTC. Protein sequence: CASSLRTGENNEQFF.

A word on this clonotype: Compared with germline, one end of the junction differs, possibly owing to a read error. The chain has TRBV11-2 and TRBJ2-5; D unresolved. CDR1 and CDR2 (germline): SGHAT, FQNNGV. The CDR3 spans 16 residues. The CDR3 protein is CASSTAGKVQQETLYF. The CDR3 DNA reads TGTGCCAGCAGCACCGCCGGAAAGGTACAGCAAGAGACCCTGTACTTC.

The V call is TRBV12-5, the J call TRBJ2-7; TRBD2 agrees at 9 bases. CDR3 length: 15 residues. The ends lost 8 bases at V and 12 bases at J; junction bases unmatched: 20. Germline CDR1 reads LGHNT; CDR2 reads FRNRAP. The CDR3 reads CASRPKTGTSRSLYF. CDR3 DNA sequence: TGTGCTAGTAGACCGAAAACCGGGACTAGCAGGAGTTTGTACTTC.

This clonotype was counted between two and nine times. At one end the junction does not follow the germline gene, possibly because of a read error. J is TRBJ1-2 and V is TRBV5-6; 7 nucleotides agree with TRBD1. In germline, CDR1 is SGHDT, CDR2 YYEEEE. The CDR3 runs to 15 residues. This CDR3 is CASSRPSGQAYGYTF. CDR3 coding DNA: TGTGCCAGCAGCCGACCCTCCGGACAGGCATATGGTTACACCTTC.

The table lists this clonotype with a few counts. J is TRBJ2-7 and V is TRBV6-1; 14 nucleotides agree with TRBD2. The CDR3 consists of 19 residues. The germline V gene encodes CDR1 MNHNS and CDR2 SASEGT. J lost 3 bases, V lost 5 bases, and 15 bases had no gene match. CDR3 loop: CASSKPRGTSGGVYYEQYF. The DNA of the CDR3 is TGTGCCAGCAGTAAACCCCGGGGGACTAGCGGGGGCGTATACTACGAGCAGTACTTC.

This clonotype was counted ten times or more. J is TRBJ2-3 and V is TRBV28; the D is unclear. This CDR3 has 12 amino acids. V dropped 8 bases and J dropped 5 bases, with 11 bases sitting between them. CDR1 is MDHEN and CDR2 is SYDVKM in the germline V gene. CDR3: CASESNGDTQYF. CDR3 DNA: TGTGCCAGCGAATCGAACGGAGATACGCAGTATTTT.

Worth noting for this clonotype: One end of the junction fails to match germline, which may point to a read error. This sequence joins TRBV7-6 and TRBJ2-7, with D possibly TRBD2 on 5 matching bases. The J call is in doubt because the DNA end fits TRBJ2-5 better. Germline values: CDR1 SGHVS, CDR2 FNYEAQ. This CDR3 region has 14 residues. The CDR3 spells CASSLAPGYGTQYF. CDR3 in DNA: TGCGCCAGCAGCTTAGCGCCCGGGTACGGGACCCAGTACTTC.

This clonotype was observed a handful of times. V is TRBV12-3 or TRBV12-4 and J is TRBJ1-5; a possible D gene is TRBD1 (6 bases). The CDR3 contains 14 residues. V lost 9 bases to trimming and J lost 6 bases, with 18 bases between them. The CDR3 DNA reads TGTGCCAGTAGCCGCGAACAGGGAATTCAGCCCCAGCATTTT. Protein product: CASSREQGIQPQHF.

The rearrangement joins TRBV5-1 to TRBJ2-3; 9 nucleotides line up with TRBD2. The germline V gene encodes CDR1 SGHRS and CDR2 YFSETQ. The CDR3 has 18 amino acids. The ends lost 4 bases at V and 2 bases at J; junction bases unmatched: 14. In nucleotides, the CDR3 is TGCGCCAGCAGCCCCTTTCCCATTAGCGGGGGCCTCACAGATACGCAGTATTTT. Translating gives CASSPFPISGGLTDTQYF.

The CDR3 DNA reads TGCGCCAGCAGCTTGAGAGTGGGAGGGGCGGGTGAGCAGTTCTTC. This sequence encodes CASSLRVGGAGEQFF. The rearrangement joins TRBV5-1 to TRBJ2-1, with TRBD2 matching over 7 bases. CDR1 and CDR2 (germline): SGHRS, YFSETQ. CDR3 length: 15 amino acids. V was clipped by 1 base and J by 9 bases; unmatched bases: 10.

V is TRBV30 and J is TRBJ1-4; D is perhaps TRBD1 (6 bases). The V gene's germline CDR1 is GTSNPN and CDR2 SVGIG (reference sequence). CDR3 size: 13 residues. V was shortened by 0 bases and J by 11 bases, with 13 bases between the two germline ends. DNA for the CDR3: TGTGCCTGGAGTGTACAGGGACTTCGGAAACTGTTTTTT. Translating it yields CAWSVQGLRKLFF.

V and J are TRBV9 and TRBJ1-4, with D perhaps TRBD1 (6 bases). Between the trimmed V and J ends, which lost 0 bases and 8 bases, there was a span of 11 bases. Germline CDR1 SGDLS, CDR2 YYNGEE. The CDR3 covers 14 residues. The DNA of the CDR3 is TGTGCCAGCAGCGTAGCCGGGGGCGGAGAAAAACTGTTTTTT. Translated: CASSVAGGGEKLFF.

The sample holds a few counts of this clonotype. This rearrangement joins TRBV6-6 to TRBJ2-5; no definite D call. CDR3 length: 13 amino acids. CDR1 is MNHNY, CDR2 SVGAGI, per germline (reference sequence). Trimming took 6 bases from V and 5 from J, leaving 13 bases between them. This chain's CDR3 is CASSGFVGETQYF. Written as DNA, the CDR3 is TGTGCCAGCAGCGGCTTCGTTGGGGAGACCCAGTACTTC.

Turning to this clonotype: A read error is possible here, since a much larger clone lies one base away. The genes are TRBV7-2 and TRBJ2-4, with TRBD1 as a possible D gene (6 bases). The CDR3 is 14 amino acids. The V gene lost 2 bases and the J gene lost 13 bases, with 18 bases spanning the gap. Germline values: CDR1 SGHTA, CDR2 FQGNSA. The CDR3 is CASSLMRDNNEQYF. The CDR3 region has the DNA TGTGCCAGCAGCTTAATGAGGGACAACAATGAGCAGTACTTC.

This clonotype came up a few times. This chain joins TRBV24-1 and TRBJ2-1, with a weak D call TRBD1 (6 bases). Germline lookup yields CDR1 KGHDR and CDR2 SFDVKD. V dropped 7 bases and J dropped 8 bases, with 14 bases sitting between them. This CDR3 spans 13 amino acids. The CDR3 DNA sequence: TGTGCCACCAGGTCAGGGGTTTGGGATGAGCAGTTCTTC. Its protein product is CATRSGVWDEQFF.

This clonotype was picked up a small number of times. The chain joins TRBV5-1 to TRBJ1-1; D unresolved. The V end lost 0 bases, the J end lost 1 base, and 7 bases lay between the germline ends. Germline values: CDR1 SGHRS, CDR2 YFSETQ. This CDR3 region has 14 residues. The CDR3 loop is CASSLEHQNTEAFF. The CDR3 nucleotides are TGCGCCAGCAGCTTGGAGCACCAGAACACTGAAGCTTTCTTT.

This clonotype has just a few counts. In DNA, the CDR3 is TGTGCCAGCCTGGCGGGGGCTGGCCGTAATGAGCAGTTCTTC. Residues: CASLAGAGRNEQFF. The chain employs TRBV7-9 and TRBJ2-1, with a possible D match to TRBD2 (7 bases). CDR1 SEHNR and CDR2 FQNEAQ come from the germline V gene (reference sequence). Trimming removed 8 bases from V and 7 bases from J, with 18 bases in between. The CDR3 runs 14 residues.

Remarks on this clonotype: This clone may be a read error of a much larger clone one base away. The chain carries TRBV7-3 and TRBJ2-1; 7 bases agree with TRBD2. Germline V CDR1 and CDR2: SGHTA, FQGTGA. CDR3 size: 16 residues. Here the CDR3 DNA reads TGTGCCGGCAGTCCCCCGGGAAGCGGGGCATACAATGAGCAGTTCTTC. Translating it yields CAGSPPGSGAYNEQFF.

This clonotype appeared many times. The chain uses TRBV7-9 and TRBJ2-5; D ambiguous. The V gene's germline CDR1 is SEHNR and CDR2 FQNEAQ (reference sequence). V lost 5 bases and J lost 2, with 12 bases in between. CDR3 length: 14 residues. CDR3 sequence reads: CASSLTATQETQYF. The CDR3 bases are TGTGCCAGCAGCCTCACAGCGACTCAAGAGACCCAGTACTTC.

Details on this clonotype: A clone one base away is much larger, so this may be a read error. The chain employs TRBV27 and TRBJ2-1; D possibly uses TRBD1 or TRBD2 (6 bases each). V lost 4 bases, J lost 13 bases, and 20 bases lay in between. This CDR3 is built from 14 residues. Germline lookup yields CDR1 MNHEY and CDR2 SMNVEV (reference sequence). The CDR3 DNA is TGTGCCAGCAGTTCCCTAGGAGGGGGAGAGACCCAGTTCTTC. Amino acids: CASSSLGGGETQFF.

CDR3 amino acids: CSAEPGGRNTEAFF. The CDR3, as DNA: TGCAGTGCCGAACCTGGGGGCAGAAACACTGAAGCTTTCTTT. This sequence joins TRBV20-1 and TRBJ1-1, with D tentatively TRBD1 (6 bases). Germline V gene lookup returns CDR1 DFQATT and CDR2 SNEGSKA (reference sequence). The CDR3 has 14 amino acids. Trimming took off 6 bases at V and 2 bases at J, with 16 bases between the two ends.

The V gene is TRBV5-1, the J gene TRBJ2-7, with D unresolved. Trimming pared 8 bases from V and 8 bases from J, leaving 23 bases between. The CDR3 loop spans 14 amino acids. CDR1 SGHRS and CDR2 YFSETQ come from the germline V gene. The CDR3 is CASSPLIDEPKQYF. The CDR3 DNA follows: TGCGCCAGTAGCCCCCTTATCGACGAGCCGAAGCAGTACTTC. The entire variable domain, with the rest obtained from reference TRBV5-1 and TRBJ2-7, is as follows: KAGVTQTPRYLIKTRGQQVTLSCSPISGHRSVSWYQQTPGQGLQFLFEYFSETQRNKGNFPGRFSGRQFSNSRSEMNVSTLELGDSALYLCASSPLIDEPKQYFGPGTRLTVT.

The table lists this clonotype with a count of one. An end of the junction differs from the germline gene, which may be a read error. The chain combines TRBV10-3 with TRBJ2-1, with 11 bases aligning to TRBD1. The length of the CDR3 is 14 residues. Germline CDR1 and CDR2: ENHRY and SYGVKD. CDR3 DNA: TGTACCATCAGGGGGACAGGGGGTTCCGGTGAGCAATTCTTC. This codes for CTIRGTGGSGEQFF.

V and J are TRBV20-1 and TRBJ2-7; the D is unclear. CDR3 length equals 10 residues. The germline gives CDR1 DFQATT, CDR2 SNEGSKA (reference sequence). Trimming took 5 bases from V and 5 from J, leaving 7 bases between them. The CDR3 DNA follows: TGCAGTGCTTTTTACAACGAGCAGTACTTC. Its protein is CSAFYNEQYF.

This clonotype was counted at least ten times. The rearrangement uses TRBV20-1 and TRBJ2-1; 7 nucleotides match TRBD2. This CDR3 has 14 amino acids. Germline CDR1 reads DFQATT; CDR2 reads SNEGSKA (reference sequence). Unmatched junction bases numbered 5, after V lost 6 bases and J lost 0 bases. CDR3 coding DNA: TGCAGTGCCGTCAGCGGGAACTCCTACAATGAGCAGTTCTTC. Its protein is CSAVSGNSYNEQFF.

The chain is built from TRBV3-1 and TRBJ2-4, with TRBD2 matching 7 bases. Trimming cost V 1 base and J 0 bases; bases outside gene matches: 0. CDR1 is LGHDT and CDR2 is YNNKEL in the germline V gene (reference sequence). CDR3 length equals 15 residues. Written as DNA, the CDR3 is TGTGCCAGCAGCCAAGTAGCGGGAGCCAAAAACATTCAGTACTTC. Translating it yields CASSQVAGAKNIQYF. Based on the CDR3 plus reference TRBV3-1 and TRBJ2-4, the full variable domain is DTAVSQTPKYLVTQMGNDKSIKCEQNLGHDTMYWYKQDSKKFLKIMFSYNNKELIINETVPNRFSPKSPDKAHLNLHINSLELGDSAVYFCASSQVAGAKNIQYFGAGTRLSVL.